The 12 T cell receptor beta chains below come from one sample, sequenced in a study of cytomegalovirus exposure and HLA in healthy donors. PCR involved 60 Vbeta and 13 Jbeta primers. Using immunoSEQ multiplex PCR, the repertoire was profiled, and TCRdb retains in-frame clones only, with some absent. The table has about 52,000 clones, roughly 72% seen once. Sequences were obtained from PBMCs. All receptors derive from a woman between 50 and 59 years old in good health and CMV-seronegative.

This clone turned up a few times. The chain has TRBV9 and TRBJ2-5, with D perhaps matching TRBD2 (6 bases). The CDR3 covers 13 residues. Germline V gene sequence: CDR1 SGDLS, CDR2 YYNGEE. V dropped 3 bases and J dropped 5 bases, with 11 bases sitting between them. This chain's CDR3 is CASSGLGGETQYF. CDR3 nucleotide sequence: TGTGCCAGCAGCGGACTAGGAGGCGAGACCCAGTACTTC.

This chain connects TRBV28 to TRBJ2-7, with a weak D call TRBD2 (11 bases). The germline V and J ends were trimmed by 5 bases and 4 bases, with 30 bases remaining between them. CDR1 and CDR2 from the germline V gene are MDHEN and SYDVKM. The CDR3 covers 19 residues. The CDR3 loop is CASSTVWTGGLAVVYEQYF. The CDR3 nucleotides are TGTGCCAGCAGTACTGTTTGGACAGGGGGACTAGCGGTAGTTTACGAGCAGTACTTC.

This clone appeared a single time. For the CDR3, the DNA is TGTGCCAGCAGCTTTAACCCTAGCGGGGGGAACCAAGAGACCCAGTACTTC. It yields the protein CASSFNPSGGNQETQYF. The rearrangement links TRBV7-2 to TRBJ2-5; 11 positions match TRBD2. CDR3 length: 17 residues. The junction had 6 bases not matched to a gene; V was cut back by 3 bases and J by 0 bases. In germline, CDR1 is SGHTA, CDR2 FQGNSA.

This clone has just a few counts. The V gene is TRBV19, the J gene TRBJ2-7, with D perhaps matching TRBD2 (6 bases). Trimming took off 3 bases at V and 4 bases at J, with 16 bases between the two ends. From germline, CDR1 is LNHDA and CDR2 SQIVND (reference sequence). This CDR3 has 15 residues. Here the CDR3 reads CASSISGVSGYEQYF. The CDR3 nucleotides read TGTGCCAGTAGTATCTCTGGTGTGAGCGGGTACGAGCAGTACTTC.

V and J are TRBV6-5 and TRBJ2-7; D perhaps matches TRBD1 (5 bases). The CDR3 spans 14 residues. V gave up 2 bases and J gave up 2 bases, with 10 bases separating them. CDR1 and CDR2 (germline): MNHEY, SVGAGI. Written as DNA, the CDR3 is TGTGCCAGCAGTTACATGGGGCAGGCCTACGAGCAGTACTTC. This gives the protein CASSYMGQAYEQYF.

This chain connects TRBV7-2 to TRBJ2-3; TRBD2 matches at 8 bases. The germline CDR1 and CDR2 sequences are SGHTA and FQGNSA. V lost 5 bases, J lost 1 base, and 8 bases stayed unmatched. CDR3 length: 16 residues. CDR3 sequence: CASSPGLERRTDTQYF. The CDR3 DNA is TGTGCCAGCAGCCCGGGACTAGAGAGGCGCACAGATACGCAGTATTTT.

The rearrangement uses TRBV19 and TRBJ2-1; 9 positions match TRBD2. The V gene's germline CDR1 is LNHDA and CDR2 SQIVND (reference sequence). The V and J ends lost 5 bases and 9 bases, in that order; junction bases with no gene match: 14. The CDR3 covers 16 residues. The CDR3 coding sequence is TGTGCCAGTAGTCAGTATGGGGCGGGAGGGCCGGGTGAGCAGTTCTTC. Translated: CASSQYGAGGPGEQFF.

This clone has a handful of counts. V gene TRBV9 combines with J gene TRBJ1-1; 9 bases are a match to TRBD1. The V gene end was trimmed by 0 bases and the J gene end by 4 bases; junction bases not matched to a gene: 7. This CDR3 is 16 amino acids long. In germline, CDR1 is SGDLS, CDR2 YYNGEE. The CDR3 DNA follows: TGTGCCAGCAGCGTAGAAAGCGGACAGGGGCCCACTGAAGCTTTCTTT. This sequence encodes CASSVESGQGPTEAFF.

The chain's CDR3 is CASTTAGGSSYEQYF. The CDR3 coding sequence is TGTGCCAGCACCACAGCGGGGGGCTCTTCCTACGAGCAGTACTTC. The chain joins TRBV7-2 to TRBJ2-7, with TRBD2 matching over 9 bases. With 7 bases clipped from V and 1 base from J, the junction kept 8 bases outside the gene matches. This CDR3 is 15 amino acids long. Germline V gene data show CDR1 as SGHTA and CDR2 as FQGNSA.

This clone appeared a single time. The rearrangement links TRBV28 to TRBJ1-5; D uncertain. V lost 4 bases and J 0 bases, leaving 16 bases between the germline ends. Germline V gene data show CDR1 as MDHEN and CDR2 as SYDVKM. CDR3 length: 17 residues. CDR3 in DNA: TGTGCCAGCAGTTCTATGAGTTTTGCCTATAGCAATCAGCCCCAGCATTTT. Its translation: CASSSMSFAYSNQPQHF.

The chain couples TRBV28 to TRBJ2-3; tentatively, D is TRBD1 (6 bases). The V end was cut by 8 bases, the J end by 3 bases, with 18 bases between. CDR1 is MDHEN, CDR2 SYDVKM, per germline. The CDR3 runs 15 residues. DNA of the CDR3: TGTGCCAGCCTTACCGTCACTACAGGGACAGATACGCAGTATTTT. As protein: CASLTVTTGTDTQYF.

This chain joins TRBV30 and TRBJ1-3; D may be TRBD1 (5 bases). Germline assignment: CDR1 GTSNPN and CDR2 SVGIG (reference sequence). The ends were cut back, 5 bases at V and 3 bases at J, with 14 bases in the middle. The CDR3 length is 14 residues. The CDR3 loop is CAWELGGDGNTIYF. The DNA for the CDR3 is TGTGCCTGGGAACTGGGGGGAGATGGAAACACCATATATTTT.